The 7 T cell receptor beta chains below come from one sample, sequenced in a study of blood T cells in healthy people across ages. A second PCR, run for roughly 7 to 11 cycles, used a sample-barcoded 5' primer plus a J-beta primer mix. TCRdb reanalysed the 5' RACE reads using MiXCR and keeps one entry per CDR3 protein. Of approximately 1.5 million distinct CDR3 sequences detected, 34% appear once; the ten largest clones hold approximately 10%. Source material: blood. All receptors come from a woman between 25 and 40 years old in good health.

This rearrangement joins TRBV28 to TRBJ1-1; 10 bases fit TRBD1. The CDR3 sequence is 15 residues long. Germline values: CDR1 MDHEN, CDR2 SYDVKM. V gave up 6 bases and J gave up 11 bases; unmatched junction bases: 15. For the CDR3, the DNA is TGTGCCAGCAGCTCTCCCGACAGGGGGCTGGGTGTCGCTTTCTTT. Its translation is CASSSPDRGLGVAFF.

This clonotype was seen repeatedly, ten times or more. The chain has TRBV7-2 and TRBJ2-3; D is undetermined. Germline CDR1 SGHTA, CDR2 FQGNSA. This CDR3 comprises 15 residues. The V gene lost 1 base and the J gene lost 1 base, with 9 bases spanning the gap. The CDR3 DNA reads TGTGCCAGCAGCTTAGTGCGGAGCGGCACAGATACGCAGTATTTT. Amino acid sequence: CASSLVRSGTDTQYF. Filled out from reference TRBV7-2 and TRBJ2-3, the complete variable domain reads GAGVSQSPSNKVTEKGKDVELRCDPISGHTALYWYRQSLGQGLEFLIYFQGNSAPDKSGLPSDRFSAERTGGSVSTLTIQRTQQEDSAVYLCASSLVRSGTDTQYFGPGTRLTVL.

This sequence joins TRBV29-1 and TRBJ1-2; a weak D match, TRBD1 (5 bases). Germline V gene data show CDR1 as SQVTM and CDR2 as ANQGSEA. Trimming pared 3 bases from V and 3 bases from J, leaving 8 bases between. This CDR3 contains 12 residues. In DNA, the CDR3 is TGCAGCGTTGACGGGGGTGACTATGGCTACACCTTC. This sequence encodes CSVDGGDYGYTF.

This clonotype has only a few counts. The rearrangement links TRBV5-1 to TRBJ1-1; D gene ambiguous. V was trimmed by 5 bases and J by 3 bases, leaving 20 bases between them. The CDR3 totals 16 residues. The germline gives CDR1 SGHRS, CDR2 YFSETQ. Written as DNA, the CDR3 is TGCGCCAGCAGAAATGAAGGGTCGGTGTTGCACACTGAAGCTTTCTTT. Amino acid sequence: CASRNEGSVLHTEAFF.

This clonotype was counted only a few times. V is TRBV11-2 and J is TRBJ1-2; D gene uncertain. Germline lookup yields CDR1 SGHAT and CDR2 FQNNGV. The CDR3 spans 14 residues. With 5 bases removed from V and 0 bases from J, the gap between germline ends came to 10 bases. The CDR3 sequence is CASSLMVANYGYTF. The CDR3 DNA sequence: TGTGCCAGCAGCCTCATGGTTGCTAACTATGGCTACACCTTC.

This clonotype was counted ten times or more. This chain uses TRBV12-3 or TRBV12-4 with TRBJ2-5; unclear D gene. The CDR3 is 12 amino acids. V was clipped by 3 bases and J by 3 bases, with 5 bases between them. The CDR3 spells CASSFQEETQYF. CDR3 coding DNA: TGTGCCAGCAGTTTCCAGGAAGAGACCCAGTACTTC.

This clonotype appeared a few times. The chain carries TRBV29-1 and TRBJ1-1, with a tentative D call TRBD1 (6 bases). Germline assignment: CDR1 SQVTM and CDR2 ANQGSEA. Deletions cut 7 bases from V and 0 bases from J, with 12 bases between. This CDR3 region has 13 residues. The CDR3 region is CSGRQVMNTEAFF. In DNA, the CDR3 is TGCAGCGGTCGACAGGTCATGAACACTGAAGCTTTCTTT.